Listed below are T cell receptor beta chains from one sample, sequenced in a study of blood T cell repertoires in COVID-19. TCRdb's table, derived via immunoSEQ multiplex PCR, lists solely in-frame clones and lacks some. This sample has a few hundred thousand clones, with around 90% found just once. Sequences were obtained from peripheral blood. The receptors derive from a man between 18 and 29 years old with active or convalescent COVID-19. CDR3s include the opening cysteine and the closing phenylalanine or tryptophan. D genes are given only for firm matches. A clone size is listed for some rows: how often the clone was seen (once, few, many), or a class if it is expanded.

V gene: TRBV19; J gene: TRBJ1-1; clone size: .; CDR3 length: 16; D gene: .; CDR3 protein: CASSKGQGPVNTEAFF; CDR3 DNA: TGTGCCAGTAGTAAGGGTCAGGGGCCGGTAAACACTGAAGCTTTCTTT
V gene: TRBV18; J gene: TRBJ2-2; clone size: .; CDR3 length: 18; D gene: TRBD2; CDR3 protein: CASSPPSAGGPVSGELFF; CDR3 DNA: TGTGCCAGCTCACCACCGTCAGCGGGAGGGCCTGTTAGCGGGGAGCTGTTTTTT
V gene: TRBV15; J gene: TRBJ1-3; clone size: .; CDR3 length: 15; D gene: .; CDR3 protein: CATSRDRGYGNTIYF; CDR3 DNA: TGTGCCACCAGCAGAGACAGGGGTTACGGAAACACCATATATTTT
V gene: TRBV19; J gene: TRBJ1-6; clone size: .; CDR3 length: 17; D gene: .; CDR3 protein: CASTNRWGPGGASPLHF; CDR3 DNA: TGTGCCAGTACCAATCGGTGGGGTCCGGGAGGAGCTTCACCCCTCCACTTT
V gene: TRBV5-8; J gene: TRBJ1-5; clone size: once; CDR3 length: 14; D gene: .; CDR3 protein: CASSFGGSNQPQHF; CDR3 DNA: TGTGCCAGCAGCTTTGGGGGCAGCAATCAGCCCCAGCATTTT
V gene: TRBV10-3; J gene: TRBJ1-1; clone size: many; CDR3 length: 15; D gene: .; CDR3 protein: CAISESTPRNTEAFF; CDR3 DNA: TGTGCCATCAGTGAGTCGACCCCGAGGAATACTGAAGCTTTCTTT
V gene: TRBV18; J gene: TRBJ1-1; clone size: .; CDR3 length: 13; D gene: .; CDR3 protein: CASSLGQNTEAFF; CDR3 DNA: TGTGCCAGCTCACTTGGACAGAACACTGAAGCTTTCTTT
V gene: TRBV6-5; J gene: TRBJ1-5; clone size: .; CDR3 length: 13; D gene: TRBD1; CDR3 protein: CASSTGANQPQHF; CDR3 DNA: TGTGCCAGCAGTACAGGGGCCAATCAGCCCCAGCATTTT
V gene: TRBV24-1; J gene: TRBJ2-3; clone size: .; CDR3 length: 20; D gene: TRBD2; CDR3 protein: CATSDWDTRTSGVPTDTQYF; CDR3 DNA: TGTGCCACCAGTGACTGGGACACGCGGACTAGCGGGGTTCCAACAGATACGCAGTATTTT
V gene: TRBV6-2/TRBV6-3; J gene: TRBJ2-7; clone size: .; CDR3 length: 18; D gene: TRBD2; CDR3 protein: CASSYSPSGSLETYEQYF; CDR3 DNA: TGTGCCAGCAGTTACTCTCCTAGCGGGAGTCTGGAGACCTACGAGCAGTACTTC
V gene: TRBV19; J gene: TRBJ2-7; clone size: .; CDR3 length: 13; D gene: .; CDR3 protein: CASSTTVDYEQYF; CDR3 DNA: TGTGCCAGTAGTACGACAGTGGACTACGAGCAGTACTTC
V gene: TRBV7-9; J gene: TRBJ2-7; clone size: .; CDR3 length: 15; D gene: .; CDR3 protein: CASSSYRQADYEQYF; CDR3 DNA: TGTGCCAGCAGCTCCTACCGACAGGCGGACTACGAGCAGTACTTC
V gene: TRBV6-2/TRBV6-3; J gene: TRBJ1-5; clone size: .; CDR3 length: 16; D gene: TRBD1; CDR3 protein: CASSYDRAVSNQPQHF; CDR3 DNA: TGTGCCAGCAGTTATGACAGGGCGGTTAGCAATCAGCCCCAGCATTTT
V gene: TRBV5-1; J gene: TRBJ1-2; clone size: once; CDR3 length: 14; D gene: .; CDR3 protein: CASSHETGSYGYTF; CDR3 DNA: TGCGCCAGCAGCCATGAAACAGGGTCCTATGGCTACACCTTC
V gene: TRBV6-6; J gene: TRBJ2-7; clone size: .; CDR3 length: 15; D gene: .; CDR3 protein: CASRTTGPINYEQYF; CDR3 DNA: TGTGCCAGCAGAACCACAGGGCCCATAAACTACGAGCAGTACTTC
V gene: TRBV4-1; J gene: TRBJ2-1; clone size: .; CDR3 length: 19; D gene: TRBD2; CDR3 protein: CASSQDLGGRLASYNEQFF; CDR3 DNA: TGCGCCAGCAGCCAAGATTTGGGTGGTAGACTAGCGTCCTACAATGAGCAGTTCTTC
V gene: TRBV27; J gene: TRBJ1-2; clone size: .; CDR3 length: 11; D gene: .; CDR3 protein: CASGQFYGYTF; CDR3 DNA: TGTGCCAGCGGACAGTTCTATGGCTACACCTTC
V gene: TRBV13; J gene: TRBJ2-7; clone size: .; CDR3 length: 15; D gene: TRBD1; CDR3 protein: CASSSSGDRGYEQYF; CDR3 DNA: TGTGCCAGCAGTTCCAGCGGAGACAGGGGATACGAGCAGTACTTC
V gene: TRBV19; J gene: TRBJ2-7; clone size: .; CDR3 length: 14; D gene: TRBD2; CDR3 protein: CASSWTSGSSEQYF; CDR3 DNA: TGTGCCAGTAGTTGGACTAGCGGGAGTAGCGAGCAGTACTTC
V gene: TRBV11-3; J gene: TRBJ1-2; clone size: .; CDR3 length: 16; D gene: TRBD1; CDR3 protein: CASSLGDPGQFYGYTF; CDR3 DNA: TGTGCCAGCAGCTTAGGGGACCCGGGACAGTTCTATGGCTACACCTTC
V gene: TRBV19; J gene: TRBJ1-5; clone size: once; CDR3 length: 15; D gene: TRBD1; CDR3 protein: CASSLDRISNQPQHF; CDR3 DNA: TGTGCCAGTAGTTTGGACAGGATTAGCAATCAGCCCCAGCATTTT